This TCR beta chain was recorded in a study of CD8 T cells in ankylosing spondylitis (dated by TCRdb to about 2017). Background on the whole study: To find TCR variants linked to disease, the study profiled T cell receptor beta repertoires in ankylosing spondylitis patients and healthy donors. In total, the full study cohort was made up of 85 to 140 healthy donors and 25 or so ankylosing spondylitis patients. Peripheral blood was sampled, and synovial fluid was additionally collected from ankylosing spondylitis patients.

The research as a whole found: In peripheral blood, the disease-linked clones were found at relatively low frequencies and had a CD8+ phenotype. A TCR beta motif made up of seven or eight highly homologous amino acid variants appeared to be characteristic of blood from ankylosing spondylitis patients. Some of the motif variants had been reported before in the synovial fluid and blood of reactive arthritis patients, a finding that suggests common disease-initiation mechanisms. Significant enrichment of the disease-linked clones was reported in matched synovial fluid samples from ankylosing spondylitis patients.

This clonotype was counted many times. The specificity of this receptor is unknown. The record has no base qualities; no much larger clone is one base away. Including cysteine and phenylalanine, the CDR3 has 16 amino acids. Only the CDR3 DNA stays, 48 bases, in frame from base 1. Trimming accounts for 10 bases at V and 0 bases at J, while the number of junction bases matched to no gene is 12. In the germline V gene, CDR1 corresponds to ENHRY and CDR2 to SYGVKD. Sequenced using an Illumina HiSeq 2500. Quantitative 5'-RACE with molecular barcodes was the method used to prepare the TCR beta libraries. On the study's bioinformatics: A new computational method, built on a probabilistic model of VDJ rearrangement, was used to identify disease-linked TCR variants. The public sequencing data were trimmed at Q25 with fastp and processed into clonotypes with MiXCR by TCRdb, which kept only in-frame beta chains. Each record represents a unique CDR3 protein, reported with the most common genes and DNA among its rows. TCRdb's processing, not the authors', yielded these V and J calls. Recorded for this sample are roughly 700,000 distinct CDR3 sequences; around 17% of them occurred a single time. In total, the top ten clones hold under 20% of the sample.

The V and J genes are TRBV10-3 and TRBJ1-5; 7 central nucleotides agree with TRBD1. Sequenced sample: blood, either unsorted or a sorted T cell fraction (not recorded which). The origin of this receptor is a male donor with ankylosing spondylitis. The CDR3 here reads CATALQGPPSNQPQHF. The nucleotide sequence reads TGTGCCACGGCTCTACAGGGGCCTCCTAGCAATCAGCCCCAGCATTTT.